This note documents a single TCR beta chain sequence. What it binds is unknown. The data derive from a study of T cells after yellow fever vaccination. From the 5' RACE reads, TCRdb called clonotypes with MiXCR, one entry per CDR3 protein. Altogether fewer than 450,000 distinct CDR3 sequences are present, roughly 8.4% being singletons, with the ten largest covering approximately 15%. Study-wide results and caveats: Re-detected after boosting: most primary clones, 96% of CD4 and 80% to 90% of CD8. Although the secondary response was weaker, it peaked faster, at day 5 versus 15.

The V gene's germline CDR1 is SEHNR and CDR2 FQNEAQ (reference sequence). The V end lost 3 bases, the J end lost 7 bases, and 9 bases lay between the germline ends. The CDR3 has 13 amino acids. This chain connects TRBV7-9 to TRBJ1-4, with a tentative D call TRBD1 (5 bases). The material was PBMCs, obtained roughly 45 days after the first yellow fever vaccination. The origin of this receptor is a man aged 18 to 29 who received the YFV17D yellow fever vaccine. DNA of the CDR3: TGTGCCAGCAGCTTGGCTGGGGCTGAAAAACTGTTTTTT. The encoded protein is CASSLAGAEKLFF.